This T cell receptor (beta chain) comes out of a study of blood T cell repertoires in COVID-19. Study as a whole: Both acute and convalescent COVID-19 samples were obtained from the United States, Italy and Spain. Sample material is recorded as cDNA or gDNA derived from T cells, B-cell-depleted T cells, or PBMCs.

Original handling: Reference gene primer amplification yielded estimated nucleated cell counts. Clones were read by immunoSEQ multiplex PCR, and TCRdb kept only the in-frame ones, dropping some. For V, J and clone size, that table is used; D and trimming come from the DNA. This table holds about 320,000 clones, around four fifths found once. The clonotype comes from a woman aged 45-65 years with acute or convalescent COVID-19. Sequences were obtained from peripheral blood.

CDR3: CASSLSRQAYEQYF. The CDR3 coding sequence is TGTGCCAGCAGTTTATCGCGACAGGCCTACGAGCAGTACTTC. The chain carries TRBV27 and TRBJ2-7; weak D call: TRBD1 (6 bases). With 0 bases removed from V and 2 bases from J, the gap between germline ends came to 8 bases. This CDR3 comprises 14 residues. Per the germline V gene, CDR1 is MNHEY and CDR2 is SMNVEV (reference sequence).